The 5 T cell receptor beta chains given below trace back to one sample, sequenced in a study of blood T cell repertoires in COVID-19. Clones were sequenced by immunoSEQ multiplex PCR, and TCRdb holds only the in-frame ones, with some missing. Of 300,000 to 400,000 clones listed, approximately 86% were seen once; the top ten hold 3%. Sequenced: peripheral blood. The source is a human donor in a cohort sampled during active COVID-19.

The V call is TRBV15, the J call TRBJ1-1; 10 bases fit TRBD1. Trimming took 4 bases from V and 4 from J; bases not matched to a gene: 6. The CDR3 has 15 residues. CDR1 is LNHNV, CDR2 YYDKDF, per germline (reference sequence). The CDR3 region has the DNA TGTGCCACCAGCACCGACAGGGGGCCGGGCACTGAAGCTTTCTTT. Protein product: CATSTDRGPGTEAFF. Complete variable domain (other parts from reference TRBV15 and TRBJ1-1): DAMVIQNPRYQVTQFGKPVTLSCSQTLNHNVMYWYQQKSSQAPKLLFHYYDKDFNNEADTPDNFQSRRPNTSFCFLDIRSPGLGDTAMYLCATSTDRGPGTEAFFGQGTRLTVV.

The chain recombines TRBV7-3 with TRBJ2-1, with TRBD1 as a possible D gene (5 bases). Germline V CDR1 and CDR2: SGHTA, FQGTGA. This CDR3 has 16 residues. The V gene lost 5 bases and the J gene lost 4 bases, with 18 bases spanning the gap. In DNA, the CDR3 is TGTGCCAGCAGCCTTCTTGGGGCCTCCCAGTACAATGAGCAGTTCTTC. The encoded protein is CASSLLGASQYNEQFF.

This chain joins TRBV3-1 (or the pseudogene TRBV3-2) and TRBJ2-2; a weak D match, TRBD2 (5 bases). V was trimmed by 5 bases and J by 1 base, leaving 8 bases between them. This CDR3 region has 14 residues. The germline gives CDR1 LGHDT, CDR2 YNNKEL (reference sequence). This chain's CDR3 is CASSSRENTGELFF. The CDR3 DNA follows: TGTGCCAGCAGCTCCCGGGAGAACACCGGGGAGCTGTTTTTT.

This clone came up once. The rearrangement uses TRBV25-1 and TRBJ2-7, with D possibly matching TRBD1 (8 bases). This CDR3 is built from 15 residues. Germline V gene data show CDR1 as MGHDK and CDR2 as SYGVNS. V lost 4 bases, J lost 0 bases, and 13 bases lay in between. The CDR3 DNA is TGTGCCAGCAGTGGCGGGGGACAGGTCTCCTACGAGCAGTACTTC. Amino acids: CASSGGGQVSYEQYF.

This sequence joins TRBV10-3 and TRBJ2-7; 10 bases are a match to TRBD1. Germline assignment: CDR1 ENHRY and CDR2 SYGVKD. V lost 10 bases and J lost 2; bases outside the gene matches: 2. This CDR3 is 12 amino acids long. DNA for the CDR3: TGTGCCACCGGACAGGGGGCCTACGAGCAGTACTTC. The encoded protein is CATGQGAYEQYF.